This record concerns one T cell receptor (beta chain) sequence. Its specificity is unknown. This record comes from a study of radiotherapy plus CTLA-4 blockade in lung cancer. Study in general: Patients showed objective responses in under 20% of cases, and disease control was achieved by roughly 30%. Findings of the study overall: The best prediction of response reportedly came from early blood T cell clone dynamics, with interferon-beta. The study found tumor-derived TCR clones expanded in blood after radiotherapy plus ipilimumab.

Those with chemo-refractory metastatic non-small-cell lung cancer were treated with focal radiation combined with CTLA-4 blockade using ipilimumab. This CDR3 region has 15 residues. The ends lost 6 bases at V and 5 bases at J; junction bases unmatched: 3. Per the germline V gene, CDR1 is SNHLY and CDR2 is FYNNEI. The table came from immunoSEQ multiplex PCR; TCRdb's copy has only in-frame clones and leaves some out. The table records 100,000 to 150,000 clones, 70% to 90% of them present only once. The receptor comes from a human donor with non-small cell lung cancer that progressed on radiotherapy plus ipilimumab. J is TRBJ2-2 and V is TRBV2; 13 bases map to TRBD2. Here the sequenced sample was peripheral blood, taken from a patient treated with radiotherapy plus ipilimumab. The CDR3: CASRGTSGMTGELFF. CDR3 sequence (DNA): TGTGCCAGCAGAGGGACTAGCGGGATGACCGGGGAGCTGTTTTTT.